The clone carrying this T cell receptor (beta chain) has just one count. V was cut by 0 bases and J by 1 base, with 11 bases left in between. Per germline, CDR1 SGDLS and CDR2 YYNGEE. The CDR3 extends over 16 amino acids. This sample was taken from a study of blood T cell repertoires in COVID-19. At the level of the study: Samples came from the United States, Italy and Spain, spanning acute and convalescent COVID-19. PBMCs, B-cell-depleted T cells, or T cells provided the cDNA or gDNA that made up the material.

Source study methods: Scientists estimated how many nucleated cells there were by amplifying reference gene primers. Sequencing used immunoSEQ multiplex PCR; TCRdb keeps in-frame clones, though not all of them. Clone size and the V and J calls come from that table; the DNA yielded D and trimming. The sample has around 100,000 clones, 90% seen once. The receptor comes from a woman in her fifties or sixties with acute or convalescent COVID-19. The rearrangement links TRBV9 to TRBJ2-1; D is ambiguous. Sequenced: peripheral blood. The DNA for the CDR3 is TGTGCCAGCAGCGTAGGTGTCCAGTTGTCCTACAATGAGCAGTTCTTC. As protein: CASSVGVQLSYNEQFF.